Below are 7 T cell receptor beta chains sequenced from a single sample in a study of blood T cells in healthy people across ages. Next came a second PCR, run for roughly 6 to 11 cycles, which used a sample-barcoded 5' primer along with a J-beta primer mix. MiXCR, run by TCRdb on the 5' RACE reads, gives a single entry per CDR3 protein. The table has about 620,000 distinct CDR3 sequences, about 21% seen once; the top ten hold roughly 3.6%. The material sequenced was blood. The receptors derive from a man aged 65 to 79 in good health.

The V call is TRBV25-1, the J call TRBJ2-7; 15 bases agree with TRBD2. From germline, CDR1 is MGHDK and CDR2 SYGVNS. The ends lost 5 bases at V and 6 bases at J; junction bases unmatched: 5. The CDR3 contains 15 residues. CDR3 residues: CASSPRTSGRAEQYF. The CDR3, as DNA: TGTGCCAGCAGTCCTCGGACTAGCGGGAGGGCCGAGCAGTACTTC.

The table lists this clonotype with a few counts. CDR3 sequence: CASSLGPFDLSYEQYF. The CDR3 nucleotides read TGTGCCAGCAGCTTGGGGCCCTTCGACCTATCCTACGAGCAGTACTTC. This rearrangement joins TRBV5-5 to TRBJ2-7; D remains ambiguous. This CDR3 region has 16 residues. CDR1 is SGHKS, CDR2 YYEKEE, per germline (reference sequence). V shed 0 bases and J shed 1 base, with 14 bases lying between them.

V and J are TRBV6-6 and TRBJ2-4, with D perhaps being TRBD1 or TRBD2 (5 bases each). This CDR3 comprises 17 residues. Per germline, CDR1 MNHNY and CDR2 SVGAGI (reference sequence). V lost 0 bases and J 2 bases, leaving 14 bases between the germline ends. The CDR3 reads CASSYSTGTMTKNIQYF. CDR3 nucleotide sequence: TGTGCCAGCAGTTACTCGACTGGGACGATGACCAAAAACATTCAGTACTTC.

This clonotype was detected once. V gene TRBV3-1 combines with J gene TRBJ1-4, with 7 nucleotides matching TRBD1. The V gene end was trimmed by 8 bases and the J gene end by 0 bases; junction bases not matched to a gene: 9. Germline loops: CDR1 LGHDT, CDR2 YNNKEL (reference sequence). This CDR3 spans 16 amino acids. Here the CDR3 reads CASSRGTATTNEKLFF. For the CDR3, the DNA is TGTGCCAGCTCCAGGGGGACAGCAACAACTAATGAAAAACTGTTTTTT.

This clonotype has more than one count but fewer than ten. This CDR3 reads CASSLGHGRGYEQYF. Here the CDR3 DNA reads TGTGCCAGCAGCTTAGGCCACGGGAGGGGTTACGAGCAGTACTTC. This chain connects TRBV11-2 to TRBJ2-7, with TRBD2 matching 8 bases. This CDR3 contains 15 residues. V was clipped by 1 base and J by 4 bases; unmatched bases: 6. Germline V gives CDR1 SGHAT, CDR2 FQNNGV.

In its sample, this clonotype was seen many times. The chain uses TRBV20-1 and TRBJ2-5, with D perhaps matching TRBD2 (6 bases). The V and J ends lost 5 bases and 5 bases respectively, with 21 bases between them. Germline-derived CDR1 and CDR2 are DFQATT and SNEGSKA (reference sequence). The CDR3 has 15 residues. CDR3: CSAGTLPPNRETQYF. CDR3 nucleotide sequence: TGCAGTGCTGGGACTCTTCCACCCAATCGGGAGACCCAGTACTTC.

This clonotype was seen a few times. The rearrangement joins TRBV10-3 to TRBJ1-5; possible D gene TRBD1, 5 bases. Per the germline V gene, CDR1 is ENHRY and CDR2 is SYGVKD. The V end was cut by 2 bases, the J end by 3 bases, with 14 bases between. The CDR3 is made up of 16 amino acids. DNA for the CDR3: TGTGCCATCAGTGAGGCGGGACGCCAAACCAATCAGCCCCAGCATTTT. Protein product: CAISEAGRQTNQPQHF.